Included here is one TCR beta chain sequence, with context. This sample stems from a study of Ad26.COV2.S vaccination and SARS-CoV-2 variants. Study overall: Within the COV1001 Ad26.COV2.S trial arm, the donor was enrolled.

The treatment was: roughly 19 received Ad26.COV2.S at low or high dose, single or two shots; about five received placebo; per-sample allocation not given. Sampling was performed 63 days after the first vaccine or placebo injection. Only in-frame clones appear in the TCRdb table, and some are missing; sequencing was by immunoSEQ multiplex PCR. Among under 500,000 clones listed, approximately 90% were seen once. V dropped 2 bases and J dropped 13 bases, with 12 bases sitting between them. Germline CDR1 is SQVTM and CDR2 is ANQGSEA. This CDR3 has 11 residues. The chain links TRBV29-1 to TRBJ2-1; perhaps TRBD1 as D (5 bases). The specimen was peripheral blood, collected in a trial of Ad26.COV2.S vaccine versus placebo. The receptor's source is a person between 18 and 65 years old who received the Ad26.COV2.S COVID-19 vaccine or a placebo. The CDR3 spells CSVELRTSQFF. CDR3 coding DNA: TGCAGCGTTGAACTCCGGACATCACAGTTCTTC.